The 27 T cell receptor beta chains presented below share a single source sample, sequenced in a study of T cell responses to AZD1222 COVID-19 vaccine. Sequenced by immunoSEQ multiplex PCR; TCRdb stores in-frame clones only, minus some. This table has 130,000 or so clones, around 86% appearing once. The source was peripheral blood, collected on day 0 of AZD1222 vaccination. Receptor source: an adult in good health.

The chain uses TRBV7-6 and TRBJ2-2, with TRBD1 matching over 7 bases. Germline V lookup: CDR1 SGHVS, CDR2 FNYEAQ. V shed 1 base, J shed 3 bases, and the junction held 8 bases outside the gene matches. The CDR3 consists of 17 residues. The CDR3 spells CASSLEGRGRDTGELFF. CDR3 sequence (DNA): TGTGCCAGCAGCTTAGAGGGAAGGGGGCGCGACACCGGGGAGCTGTTTTTT.

This chain links TRBV10-3 with TRBJ1-6; D is ambiguous. From germline, CDR1 is ENHRY and CDR2 SYGVKD. The CDR3 consists of 12 residues. Trimming removed 10 bases at V and 8 bases at J, with 12 bases between. CDR3 protein: CATRVTDSPLHF. CDR3 in DNA: TGTGCCACGAGGGTTACGGATTCACCCCTCCACTTT.

The chain joins TRBV11-1 to TRBJ1-6, with D perhaps TRBD1 (6 bases). Germline V gene lookup returns CDR1 SGHAT and CDR2 FQDESV (reference sequence). The CDR3 consists of 14 residues. The V gene lost 3 bases and the J gene lost 8 bases, with 11 bases spanning the gap. The CDR3 sequence: CASSLTGADSPLHF. The CDR3 region has the DNA TGTGCCAGCAGCTTGACGGGGGCTGATTCACCCCTCCACTTT.

This chain uses TRBV7-2 with TRBJ2-7; D gene uncertain. CDR3 size: 14 residues. V lost 4 bases to trimming and J lost 0 bases, with 10 bases between them. Germline V gene data show CDR1 as SGHTA and CDR2 as FQGNSA. The CDR3 DNA is TGTGCCAGCAGCTACTCCAGGAGCTCCTACGAGCAGTACTTC. It encodes CASSYSRSSYEQYF.

The rearrangement links TRBV10-2 to TRBJ2-6; 9 bases fit TRBD1. This CDR3 is 16 amino acids long. V was pared by 9 bases and J by 1 base, with 7 bases of the junction left unmatched. Germline V lookup: CDR1 WSHSY, CDR2 SAAADI. Here the CDR3 reads CASAGTGRSGANVLTF. The CDR3, as DNA: TGCGCCAGTGCCGGGACAGGGAGGTCTGGGGCCAACGTCCTGACTTTC.

This clone was detected only once. CDR3 bases: TGTGCCAGCAGCTTAGGCCAGGGTGGCTATGGCTACACCTTC. Its protein product is CASSLGQGGYGYTF. This sequence joins TRBV5-6 and TRBJ1-2; a weak D match, TRBD1 (5 bases). The CDR3 is made up of 14 amino acids. Trimming took 2 bases from V and 4 from J, leaving 12 bases between them. Germline V gene sequence: CDR1 SGHDT, CDR2 YYEEEE.

This chain links TRBV11-2 with TRBJ1-1, with D tentatively TRBD1 (5 bases). The germline gives CDR1 SGHAT, CDR2 FQNNGV. The CDR3 runs to 12 residues. Trimming shortened V by 6 bases and J by 2 bases, and 7 bases separated the two germline ends. The CDR3 spells CASRTVNTEAFF. The DNA for the CDR3 is TGTGCCAGCAGGACAGTTAACACTGAAGCTTTCTTT.

This clone was found once. The rearrangement joins TRBV29-1 to TRBJ2-2, with 9 bases that match TRBD2. Germline V gene sequence: CDR1 SQVTM, CDR2 ANQGSEA. The CDR3 extends over 15 amino acids. After removal of 4 bases from V and 3 bases from J, the junction contained 6 bases not matched to a gene. CDR3 bases: TGCAGCGTTGGGGAGCGGGGGGCTTACACCGGGGAGCTGTTTTTT. Its protein is CSVGERGAYTGELFF.

The rearrangement joins TRBV24-1 to TRBJ1-5; 7 positions match TRBD1. CDR3 size: 15 residues. Looked up from germline, CDR1 is KGHDR and CDR2 is SFDVKD. The V gene end was trimmed by 2 bases and the J gene end by 3 bases; junction bases not matched to a gene: 3. CDR3 amino acids: CATSDSTGFNQPQHF. CDR3 nucleotide sequence: TGTGCCACCAGTGATTCGACAGGGTTCAATCAGCCCCAGCATTTT.

The V and J genes are TRBV5-6 and TRBJ1-2; 8 bases match TRBD1. CDR1 SGHDT and CDR2 YYEEEE come from the germline V gene. The CDR3 is 16 residues long. Losses at the gene ends were 4 bases for V and 6 bases for J; bases not matched to a gene: 14. The CDR3, as DNA: TGTGCCAGCAGCGACCGAATGATCAGGGGGCTCGATGGCTACACCTTC. It translates to CASSDRMIRGLDGYTF.

V and J are TRBV6-2 or TRBV6-3 and TRBJ1-2; D gene uncertain. The CDR3 has 15 residues. Deletions cut 1 base from V and 0 bases from J, with 9 bases between. Per the germline V gene, CDR1 is MNHEY and CDR2 is SVGEGT. As DNA, the CDR3 is TGTGCCAGCAGTTACTGGTCCTCCCCTAACTATGGCTACACCTTC. Amino acids: CASSYWSSPNYGYTF.

This sequence joins TRBV9 and TRBJ1-2; D uncertain. This CDR3 has 13 amino acids. V was trimmed by 0 bases and J by 1 base, leaving 4 bases between them. Germline V gene sequence: CDR1 SGDLS, CDR2 YYNGEE. CDR3 sequence: CASSVVSNYGYTF. Here the CDR3 DNA reads TGTGCCAGCAGCGTAGTGAGTAACTATGGCTACACCTTC. The variable domain in full, completed from reference TRBV9 and TRBJ1-2, reads DSGVTQTPKHLITATGQRVTLRCSPRSGDLSVYWYQQSLDQGLQFLIQYYNGEERAKGNILERFSAQQFPDLHSELNLSSLELGDSALYFCASSVVSNYGYTFGSGTRLTVV.

Here the CDR3 DNA reads TGTGCCAGCAGCTCAATGCTCACCGGGGAGCTGTTTTTT. It codes for CASSSMLTGELFF. The V call is TRBV7-2, the J call TRBJ2-2; no reliable D call. There are 13 residues in the CDR3. Trimming took off 4 bases at V and 4 bases at J, with 7 bases between the two ends. Per the germline V gene, CDR1 is SGHTA and CDR2 is FQGNSA. The variable domain in full, completed from reference TRBV7-2 and TRBJ2-2, reads GAGVSQSPSNKVTEKGKDVELRCDPISGHTALYWYRQSLGQGLEFLIYFQGNSAPDKSGLPSDRFSAERTGGSVSTLTIQRTQQEDSAVYLCASSSMLTGELFFGEGSRLTVL.

The chain links TRBV29-1 to TRBJ2-2, with D uncertain. CDR1 is SQVTM, CDR2 ANQGSEA, per germline. The CDR3 has 14 residues. Deletions cut 3 bases from V and 6 bases from J, with 14 bases between. This chain's CDR3 is CSVDGWGGAGELFF. The CDR3 DNA follows: TGCAGCGTTGATGGGTGGGGTGGAGCCGGGGAGCTGTTTTTT.

This sequence joins TRBV19 and TRBJ2-1; 7 bases map to TRBD2. V lost 7 bases and J lost 0; bases outside the gene matches: 3. Germline assignment: CDR1 LNHDA and CDR2 SQIVND (reference sequence). The CDR3 sequence is 14 residues long. CDR3 bases: TGTGCCAGTACCGCGGGGGACTCCTACAATGAGCAGTTCTTC. Its protein is CASTAGDSYNEQFF. The full variable domain, completed using reference TRBV19 and TRBJ2-1, is DGGITQSPKYLFRKEGQNVTLSCEQNLNHDAMYWYRQDPGQGLRLIYYSQIVNDFQKGDIAEGYSVSREKKESFPLTVTSAQKNPTAFYLCASTAGDSYNEQFFGPGTRLTVL.

The rearrangement uses TRBV3-1 (or the pseudogene TRBV3-2) and TRBJ2-1; tentatively, D is TRBD1 (5 bases). CDR1 and CDR2 (germline): LGHDT, YNNKEL (reference sequence). Deletions cut 0 bases from V and 6 bases from J, with 15 bases between. The CDR3 has 16 residues. DNA for the CDR3: TGTGCCAGCAGCCAAGAAGGAGACAGAAGTCTCAATGAGCAGTTCTTC. Protein: CASSQEGDRSLNEQFF.

The J gene is TRBJ1-5, the V gene TRBV30; tentative D call: TRBD1 (5 bases). The germline V gene has CDR1 GTSNPN and CDR2 SVGIG (reference sequence). Trimming pared 5 bases from V and 3 bases from J, leaving 17 bases between. This CDR3 contains 15 residues. The CDR3 DNA is TGTGCCTGGGGGGACCCTCCAGGTCTCAATCAGCCCCAGCATTTT. Encoded protein: CAWGDPPGLNQPQHF.

V gene TRBV28 combines with J gene TRBJ2-5; 9 positions match TRBD2. Losses at the gene ends were 3 bases for V and 5 bases for J; bases not matched to a gene: 7. Germline CDR1 reads MDHEN; CDR2 reads SYDVKM. The CDR3 consists of 15 residues. The CDR3 reads CASSLRRGGLETQYF. DNA of the CDR3: TGTGCCAGCAGTTTGAGGCGGGGGGGCCTGGAGACCCAGTACTTC. Filled out from reference TRBV28 and TRBJ2-5, the complete variable domain reads DVKVTQSSRYLVKRTGEKVFLECVQDMDHENMFWYRQDPGLGLRLIYFSYDVKMKEKGDIPEGYSVSREKKERFSLILESASTNQTSMYLCASSLRRGGLETQYFGPGTRLLVL.

The V call is TRBV4-1, the J call TRBJ1-3; TRBD1 might be the D (5 bases). CDR3 length: 15 amino acids. Trimming took 0 bases from V and 2 from J, leaving 8 bases between them. CDR1 is MGHRA and CDR2 is YSYEKL in the germline V gene. CDR3 DNA: TGCGCCAGCAGCCAAGATCGGGGGGCTGGAAACACCATATATTTT. As protein: CASSQDRGAGNTIYF.

The chain employs TRBV2 and TRBJ1-2, with TRBD1 identical over 7 bases. The trim removed 6 bases at V and 2 bases at J, leaving 3 bases unmatched. CDR3 size: 13 residues. CDR1 SNHLY and CDR2 FYNNEI come from the germline V gene. CDR3 in DNA: TGTGCCAGCAGCACGGACAGGAACTATGGCTACACCTTC. Protein product: CASSTDRNYGYTF.

In its sample, this clone was seen many times. The rearrangement links TRBV19 to TRBJ1-6; 9 bases line up with TRBD1. The CDR3 is 17 amino acids. V shed 4 bases, J shed 9 bases, and the junction held 13 bases outside the gene matches. Looked up from germline, CDR1 is LNHDA and CDR2 is SQIVND (reference sequence). CDR3 in DNA: TGTGCCAGTAGTACAAACCCGGGACAGGGAGTCGGTTCACCCCTCCACTTT. Its protein product is CASSTNPGQGVGSPLHF.

CDR3 protein: CASSEAVPYTQYF. CDR3 coding DNA: TGTGCCAGCAGTGAAGCGGTCCCTTATACGCAGTATTTT. V usage is TRBV6-1 and J usage is TRBJ2-3; D is uncertain. V lost 0 bases and J lost 7, with 8 bases in between. CDR1 MNHNS and CDR2 SASEGT come from the germline V gene. CDR3 size: 13 residues.

This clone was counted a few times. The chain uses TRBV4-3 and TRBJ2-3; 14 nucleotides match TRBD2. Looked up from germline, CDR1 is LGHNA and CDR2 is YSLEER. This CDR3 comprises 18 residues. Unmatched junction bases numbered 11, after V lost 3 bases and J lost 6 bases. CDR3 nucleotides: TGCGCCAGCAGCCATGAACCCTCGACTAGCGGGGGGGCGGATACGCAGTATTTT. Its translation is CASSHEPSTSGGADTQYF.

V gene TRBV10-3 combines with J gene TRBJ2-5, with 12 positions matching TRBD2. The ends lost 8 bases at V and 2 bases at J; junction bases unmatched: 3. The CDR3 contains 14 residues. Germline V gene lookup returns CDR1 ENHRY and CDR2 SYGVKD. CDR3 sequence: CAISLAGGQETQYF. CDR3 sequence (DNA): TGTGCCATCTCACTAGCGGGGGGACAAGAGACCCAGTACTTC.

The chain carries TRBV28 and TRBJ1-3, with D unresolved. Germline assignment: CDR1 MDHEN and CDR2 SYDVKM. There are 15 residues in the CDR3. Trimming took 3 bases from V and 6 from J, leaving 15 bases between them. CDR3 DNA: TGTGCCAGCAGTTTTCTTTCTAAAAAGGAAAACACCATATATTTT. Its protein product is CASSFLSKKENTIYF. Using reference TRBV28 and TRBJ1-3 for the parts outside the CDR3, the full variable domain is DVKVTQSSRYLVKRTGEKVFLECVQDMDHENMFWYRQDPGLGLRLIYFSYDVKMKEKGDIPEGYSVSREKKERFSLILESASTNQTSMYLCASSFLSKKENTIYFGEGSWLTVV.

The chain has TRBV6-1 and TRBJ2-7, with D hard to call. The CDR3 contains 14 residues. CDR1 and CDR2 from the germline V gene are MNHNS and SASEGT. The V and J ends lost 0 bases and 0 bases respectively, with 6 bases between them. The CDR3 sequence: CASSEAANSYEQYF. In DNA, the CDR3 is TGTGCCAGCAGTGAAGCGGCCAACTCCTACGAGCAGTACTTC.

The DNA for the CDR3 is TGTGCCACCAGCAGGGGGTATAATTCACCCCTCCACTTT. Translation gives CATSRGYNSPLHF. The J gene is TRBJ1-6, the V gene TRBV15, with no clear D. CDR3 length: 13 residues. The V end was cut by 3 bases, the J end by 4 bases, with 4 bases between. The germline CDR1 and CDR2 sequences are LNHNV and YYDKDF (reference sequence).